The sequence of this T cell receptor (beta chain) was determined in a study of blood T cells in healthy people across ages. A second PCR, run for about 6 to 12 cycles, used a sample-barcoded 5' primer plus a J-beta primer mix. TCRdb independently ran MiXCR on the 5' RACE reads; one entry per CDR3 protein. The repertoire holds fewer than 2,000,000 distinct CDR3 sequences, with around 42% as singletons. Trimming cost V 6 bases and J 3 bases, with 12 bases left between them. CDR1 and CDR2 from the germline V gene are MNHNS and SASEGT. There are 14 residues in the CDR3. Broader study findings: The study regarded diversity estimates from one million T cells as underestimates. The lack of PBMC sorting stopped any conclusive naive versus antigen-experienced comparison.

Worth noting for this clonotype: As yet, its antigen is unknown.

This chain uses TRBV6-1 with TRBJ2-1; D perhaps matches TRBD2 (5 bases). The specimen was blood. The sequence derives from a human donor in good health. In DNA form, the CDR3 reads TGTGCCAGCAGGAGGGATGCTTTCTACAATGAGCAGTTCTTC. Encoded protein: CASRRDAFYNEQFF.